The next 27 T cell receptor beta chains were all read from a single sample in a study of T cell responses to AZD1222 COVID-19 vaccine listed by TCRdb under 2021. Interpreted using the paper, the time point label stands for: about 28 days (+/-7) after the second vaccine dose. The sample's treatment or condition label, decoded: meningococcal conjugate vaccine given as trial control. Library generation was performed with the immunoSEQ multiplex PCR assay. Held by TCRdb, this immuneACCESS table contains in-frame sequences only and omits some clones. Under half of the omission traces to an unresolved V gene where checked; the cause of the rest is unknown. Recorded for this sample are 79,000 or so clones; around three quarters of them occurred a single time. The leading ten clones occupy about 25% of the sample. The specimen was peripheral blood, collected 28 days after the second dose of the MenACWY control vaccine. The receptor source for this set is an adult who received the MenACWY meningococcal vaccine as a control.

This chain links TRBV10-2 with TRBJ2-1; 7 positions match TRBD2. Unmatched junction bases numbered 11, after V lost 0 bases and J lost 9 bases. CDR1 WSHSY and CDR2 SAAADI come from the germline V gene. The CDR3 has 16 amino acids. The CDR3: CASSESLGGPWSEQFF. The DNA of the CDR3 is TGCGCCAGCAGTGAGTCTTTGGGAGGGCCATGGTCTGAGCAGTTCTTC.

The genes are TRBV11-2 and TRBJ1-6; D is undetermined. The CDR3 is made up of 14 amino acids. Germline V gene sequence: CDR1 SGHAT, CDR2 FQNNGV. V was shortened by 5 bases and J by 9 bases, with 14 bases between the two germline ends. The CDR3 loop is CASSPPLFGSPLHF. CDR3 DNA: TGTGCCAGCAGCCCACCACTTTTCGGTTCACCCCTCCACTTT.

The genes are TRBV15 and TRBJ1-2; D gene ambiguous. Germline assignment: CDR1 LNHNV and CDR2 YYDKDF (reference sequence). The CDR3 has 16 residues. V was pared by 2 bases and J by 7 bases, with 20 bases between. CDR3 residues: CATSRKLGSPPSGYTF. As DNA, the CDR3 is TGTGCCACCAGCAGAAAACTTGGATCTCCCCCTAGTGGCTACACCTTC.

The chain carries TRBV12-3 or TRBV12-4 and TRBJ1-2; no clear D gene. The V end was cut by 5 bases, the J end by 3 bases, with 7 bases between. The CDR3 loop spans 12 amino acids. CDR3 sequence (DNA): TGTGCCAGCAGTAGGACTGACTATGGCTACACCTTC. This codes for CASSRTDYGYTF.

The rearrangement uses TRBV5-8 and TRBJ2-7; D gene uncertain. This CDR3 contains 14 residues. V gave up 6 bases and J gave up 1 base, with 14 bases separating them. The V gene's germline CDR1 is SGHTS and CDR2 YDEGEE. CDR3 region: CASTVSALSYEQYF. The CDR3 DNA sequence: TGTGCCAGCACCGTCTCAGCTCTGTCCTACGAGCAGTACTTC.

This clone was detected only once. The chain couples TRBV7-9 to TRBJ1-2, with TRBD1 as a possible D gene (5 bases). The V end was cut by 6 bases, the J end by 2 bases, with 13 bases between. The CDR3 has 14 residues. In germline, CDR1 is SEHNR, CDR2 FQNEAQ (reference sequence). CDR3 loop: CASSSRGANYGYTF. The CDR3 region has the DNA TGTGCCAGCAGTAGCCGAGGGGCGAACTATGGCTACACCTTC.

The chain employs TRBV28 and TRBJ1-5; D possibly corresponds to TRBD1 (5 bases). Trimming shortened V by 6 bases and J by 1 base, and 13 bases separated the two germline ends. Germline V lookup: CDR1 MDHEN, CDR2 SYDVKM. The CDR3 is made up of 15 amino acids. Here the CDR3 reads CASRPTGQSNQPQHF. The CDR3 nucleotides read TGTGCCAGCAGACCCACTGGACAAAGCAATCAGCCCCAGCATTTT.

The chain has TRBV3-1 (or the pseudogene TRBV3-2) and TRBJ1-2; weak D call: TRBD1 (6 bases). The ends were cut back, 3 bases at V and 8 bases at J, with 10 bases in the middle. Germline V lookup: CDR1 LGHDT, CDR2 YNNKEL (reference sequence). CDR3 length: 12 amino acids. CDR3 DNA: TGTGCCAGCAGCCAGGGGGCGGGGGGCTACACCTTC. It is translated as CASSQGAGGYTF.

The chain recombines TRBV3-1 (or the pseudogene TRBV3-2) with TRBJ2-7; no definite D call. Trimming left V 4 bases short and J 9 bases short, with 19 bases between. This CDR3 is 14 amino acids long. CDR1 is LGHDT and CDR2 is YNNKEL in the germline V gene (reference sequence). The CDR3 nucleotides read TGTGCCAGCAGCCCATCCTTTGGCAGCTCAGGGCAGTACTTC. This codes for CASSPSFGSSGQYF.

This clone was found once. The rearrangement uses TRBV4-1 and TRBJ1-5, with 7 nucleotides matching TRBD1. This CDR3 spans 13 amino acids. Germline CDR1 MGHRA, CDR2 YSYEKL. J lost 6 bases, V lost 5 bases, and 4 bases had no gene match. The CDR3 DNA reads TGCGCCAGCAGCGCCGACAGGGTTCAGCCCCAGCATTTT. It specifies CASSADRVQPQHF.

The V call is TRBV7-8, the J call TRBJ1-2, with TRBD1 as a possible D gene (6 bases). The CDR3 is made up of 13 amino acids. The V gene lost 0 bases and the J gene lost 14 bases, with 16 bases spanning the gap. In germline, CDR1 is SGHVS, CDR2 FQNEAQ. CDR3 sequence: CASSLAGDNARTF. Written as DNA, the CDR3 is TGTGCCAGCAGCTTAGCGGGGGACAACGCTCGAACCTTC.

The chain recombines TRBV19 with TRBJ1-1, with no clear D. V lost 5 bases to trimming and J lost 1 base, with 8 bases between them. The CDR3 loop spans 13 amino acids. In germline, CDR1 is LNHDA, CDR2 SQIVND (reference sequence). CDR3 sequence reads: CASSRNKNTEAFF. In DNA form, the CDR3 reads TGTGCCAGTAGTCGGAATAAGAACACTGAAGCTTTCTTT.

This sequence joins TRBV19 and TRBJ1-1; D call uncertain. Trimming pared 4 bases from V and 4 bases from J, leaving 13 bases between. Germline V CDR1 and CDR2: LNHDA, SQIVND (reference sequence). This CDR3 has 14 amino acids. DNA of the CDR3: TGTGCCAGTAGTACTGAGGTAAGCGGCACTGAAGCTTTCTTT. Translated: CASSTEVSGTEAFF.

The chain links TRBV15 to TRBJ2-5, with D perhaps assigned TRBD1 or TRBD2 (5 bases each). This CDR3 has 15 amino acids. CDR1 and CDR2 (germline): LNHNV, YYDKDF (reference sequence). V lost 8 bases to trimming and J lost 5 bases, with 21 bases between them. The CDR3 sequence is CATQLEEGSWETQYF. CDR3 DNA sequence: TGTGCCACCCAGTTAGAAGAGGGGAGTTGGGAGACCCAGTACTTC.

This clone was seen just once. V and J are TRBV19 and TRBJ1-3; D not resolved. Germline assignment: CDR1 LNHDA and CDR2 SQIVND (reference sequence). The CDR3 is made up of 16 amino acids. V lost 4 bases to trimming and J lost 0 bases, with 13 bases between them. This CDR3 is CASSTLQFNSGNTIYF. CDR3 bases: TGTGCCAGTAGTACCCTCCAATTCAACTCTGGAAACACCATATATTTT.

The gene calls are TRBV6-2 or TRBV6-3 and TRBJ2-7; 9 positions match TRBD1. The CDR3 sequence is 17 residues long. After removal of 4 bases from V and 3 bases from J, the junction contained 13 bases not matched to a gene. The germline V gene has CDR1 MNHEY and CDR2 SVGEGT. The CDR3 sequence is CASSSVPTGGEHYEQYF. The CDR3 DNA sequence: TGTGCCAGCAGTTCCGTCCCTACAGGGGGCGAACACTACGAGCAGTACTTC.

This chain links TRBV29-1 with TRBJ1-2; possibly TRBD1 for D (5 bases). With 6 bases removed from V and 3 bases from J, the gap between germline ends came to 17 bases. This CDR3 has 14 amino acids. CDR1 and CDR2 from the germline V gene are SQVTM and ANQGSEA. The CDR3 sequence is CSVTSRDGYYGYTF. The CDR3 DNA is TGCAGCGTGACAAGCAGGGATGGGTACTATGGCTACACCTTC.

V is TRBV2 and J is TRBJ2-1; no clear D. The germline CDR1 and CDR2 sequences are SNHLY and FYNNEI. The V end lost 7 bases, the J end lost 9 bases, and 16 bases lay between the germline ends. This CDR3 contains 13 residues. The CDR3: CASTYTVAGEQFF. CDR3 DNA sequence: TGTGCCAGCACATATACGGTAGCCGGTGAGCAGTTCTTC.

The chain joins TRBV2 to TRBJ2-7; D not certain. V was clipped by 3 bases and J by 0 bases, with 3 bases between them. Germline lookup yields CDR1 SNHLY and CDR2 FYNNEI. This CDR3 has 12 residues. The CDR3 nucleotides are TGTGCCAGCAGTGACAGCTCCTACGAGCAGTACTTC. Translated, it gives CASSDSSYEQYF.

This chain connects TRBV6-2 or TRBV6-3 to TRBJ2-7, with unresolved D. V shed 5 bases and J shed 4 bases, with 9 bases lying between them. The CDR3 is made up of 12 amino acids. Germline loops: CDR1 MNHEY, CDR2 SVGEGT. The CDR3 here is CASSGLGYEQYF. The CDR3, as DNA: TGTGCCAGCAGTGGGTTAGGGTACGAGCAGTACTTC.

The rearrangement links TRBV2 to TRBJ1-5; maybe TRBD1 (5 bases). CDR1 SNHLY and CDR2 FYNNEI come from the germline V gene. Trimming removed 5 bases at V and 4 bases at J, with 9 bases between. The CDR3 extends over 13 amino acids. This chain's CDR3 is CASSWDGNQPQHF. In DNA form, the CDR3 reads TGTGCCAGCAGTTGGGACGGAAATCAGCCCCAGCATTTT. Together with reference TRBV2 and TRBJ1-5, the CDR3 gives the full variable domain: EPEVTQTPSHQVTQMGQEVILRCVPISNHLYFYWYRQILGQKVEFLVSFYNNEISEKSEIFDDQFSVERPDGSNFTLKIRSTKLEDSAMYFCASSWDGNQPQHFGDGTRLSIL.

V is TRBV11-1 and J is TRBJ1-1, with a weak D call TRBD1 (5 bases). Germline V gene sequence: CDR1 SGHAT, CDR2 FQDESV (reference sequence). The CDR3 runs 16 residues. Between the trimmed V and J ends, which lost 2 bases and 1 base, there was a span of 14 bases. The CDR3 spells CASSLRPGHRNTEAFF. The CDR3 DNA follows: TGTGCCAGCAGCTTACGCCCCGGACACCGGAACACTGAAGCTTTCTTT.

The chain joins TRBV5-6 to TRBJ2-1, with D perhaps matching TRBD2 (6 bases). This CDR3 has 14 amino acids. CDR1 SGHDT and CDR2 YYEEEE come from the germline V gene. V was pared by 3 bases and J by 7 bases, with 14 bases between. This CDR3 is CASSWRALGNEQFF. The DNA for the CDR3 is TGTGCCAGCAGCTGGAGGGCCCTCGGGAATGAGCAGTTCTTC.

This chain links TRBV9 with TRBJ1-2, with D possibly TRBD1 on 6 matching bases. Germline V lookup: CDR1 SGDLS, CDR2 YYNGEE. Trimming removed 0 bases at V and 5 bases at J, with 23 bases between. This CDR3 comprises 18 residues. CDR3 region: CASSVDPKAAGDSYGYTF. In DNA form, the CDR3 reads TGTGCCAGCAGCGTAGACCCCAAGGCTGCAGGGGACTCATATGGCTACACCTTC.

The rearrangement links TRBV29-1 to TRBJ2-2; tentatively, D is TRBD1 (6 bases). CDR1 is SQVTM, CDR2 ANQGSEA, per germline. This CDR3 contains 13 residues. The V end was cut by 7 bases, the J end by 6 bases, with 15 bases between. The CDR3 region is CSAVTGGAGELFF. The CDR3 DNA reads as TGCAGCGCCGTGACAGGAGGCGCCGGGGAGCTGTTTTTT.

The genes are TRBV4-3 and TRBJ1-2; D might be TRBD1 (6 bases). This CDR3 is 15 amino acids long. Between the trimmed V and J ends, which lost 0 bases and 2 bases, there was a span of 10 bases. CDR1 LGHNA and CDR2 YSLEER come from the germline V gene. The CDR3 sequence: CASSQERGANYGYTF. The CDR3 DNA reads TGCGCCAGCAGCCAAGAACGGGGGGCGAACTATGGCTACACCTTC.

The CDR3 loop reads CASSSQALMNTEAFF. The CDR3 nucleotides read TGTGCCAGTAGTTCACAGGCCCTTATGAACACTGAAGCTTTCTTT. This chain links TRBV19 with TRBJ1-1, with D perhaps TRBD1 (5 bases). Trimming shortened V by 5 bases and J by 0 bases, and 13 bases separated the two germline ends. The V gene's germline CDR1 is LNHDA and CDR2 SQIVND (reference sequence). CDR3 length: 15 amino acids. Supplemented by reference TRBV19 and TRBJ1-1, the full variable domain reads DGGITQSPKYLFRKEGQNVTLSCEQNLNHDAMYWYRQDPGQGLRLIYYSQIVNDFQKGDIAEGYSVSREKKESFPLTVTSAQKNPTAFYLCASSSQALMNTEAFFGQGTRLTVV.